The 24 T cell receptor beta chains given below trace back to one sample, sequenced in a study of blood T cell repertoires in COVID-19. Repertoires were generated with immunoSEQ multiplex PCR, while TCRdb's copy carries only in-frame clones and drops some. Here the sample spans 65,000 to 70,000 clones, about 87% being singletons. Sequencing input: peripheral blood. Receptors were obtained from a man in his fifties with active COVID-19.

This clone showed up many times. The rearrangement joins TRBV7-2 to TRBJ1-5, with D unclear. This CDR3 spans 14 amino acids. V lost 5 bases and J 2 bases, leaving 10 bases between the germline ends. Germline CDR1 is SGHTA and CDR2 is FQGNSA. The CDR3 coding sequence is TGTGCCAGCAGCCAAAACTTGGGCAATCAGCCCCAGCATTTT. This gives the protein CASSQNLGNQPQHF.

In the case of this clone: Its ends do not fully match the called genes, so a read error is possible. The chain recombines TRBV6-2 or TRBV6-3 with TRBJ2-7, with D possibly TRBD1 on 6 matching bases. The CDR3 runs 13 residues. Germline V gives CDR1 MNHEY, CDR2 SVGEGT. The CDR3 nucleotides are TGTGCCAGCAGTTACCTGGGGGCAGTCGGGGTTAACTTC. As protein: CASSYLGAVGVNF.

The V gene is TRBV5-4, the J gene TRBJ1-1; no clear D gene. The germline V gene has CDR1 SGHNT and CDR2 YYREEE (reference sequence). Trimming took off 4 bases at V and 1 base at J, with 11 bases between the two ends. The CDR3 totals 14 residues. The CDR3 region has the DNA TGTGCCAGCAGCCGCCAGACACAGAACACTGAAGCTTTCTTT. Translated: CASSRQTQNTEAFF.

This clone is a singleton in its sample. The rearrangement links TRBV24-1 to TRBJ2-2; D is unresolved. Germline V gene sequence: CDR1 KGHDR, CDR2 SFDVKD. Trimming pared 9 bases from V and 1 base from J, leaving 8 bases between. The CDR3 is made up of 13 amino acids. The CDR3 region has the DNA TGTGCCACCTCCTTAATGAACACCGGGGAGCTGTTTTTT. It translates to CATSLMNTGELFF.

The V gene is TRBV7-9, the J gene TRBJ1-1, with D perhaps TRBD1 (6 bases). The CDR3 has 16 residues. Deletions cut 5 bases from V and 0 bases from J, with 16 bases between. The germline V gene has CDR1 SEHNR and CDR2 FQNEAQ (reference sequence). CDR3 in DNA: TGTGCCAGCAGCCCAGACAGGAACTACATGAACACTGAAGCTTTCTTT. Its protein is CASSPDRNYMNTEAFF.

The CDR3 region has the DNA TGTGCCAGTAGTATCGGGTTTGGCGGGAGGGTCTCCTACAATGAGCAGTTCTTC. This gives the protein CASSIGFGGRVSYNEQFF. The chain has TRBV19 and TRBJ2-1; 9 bases fit TRBD2. Trimming removed 3 bases from V and 0 bases from J; junction bases left unmatched: 9. Germline V gives CDR1 LNHDA, CDR2 SQIVND (reference sequence). This CDR3 contains 18 residues.

This clone appeared a single time. The rearrangement uses TRBV6-2 or TRBV6-3 and TRBJ1-2, with TRBD1 matching 7 bases. Trimming took 4 bases from V and 6 from J; bases not matched to a gene: 5. From germline, CDR1 is MNHEY and CDR2 SVGEGT. This CDR3 spans 13 amino acids. The CDR3 DNA reads TGTGCCAGCAGTTTTCAGACAGGGAATGGCTACACCTTC. This codes for CASSFQTGNGYTF.

The chain is built from TRBV2 and TRBJ2-7; 7 bases match TRBD1. Germline V gene lookup returns CDR1 SNHLY and CDR2 FYNNEI. Trimming cost V 6 bases and J 4 bases; bases outside gene matches: 6. The length of the CDR3 is 13 residues. CDR3 sequence (DNA): TGTGCCAGCAGACCTGACAGGGCTTACGAGCAGTACTTC. This codes for CASRPDRAYEQYF.

The V gene is TRBV27, the J gene TRBJ1-1; D not resolved. Germline V gene sequence: CDR1 MNHEY, CDR2 SMNVEV (reference sequence). This CDR3 has 17 amino acids. V was shortened by 4 bases and J by 0 bases, with 18 bases between the two germline ends. CDR3 in amino acids: CASSSTAPPRLNTEAFF. The DNA of the CDR3 is TGTGCCAGCAGTTCCACAGCCCCCCCCAGACTGAACACTGAAGCTTTCTTT.

The CDR3 region is CASSVRTGDYNEQFF. The CDR3 DNA reads as TGCGCCAGCAGCGTTCGGACAGGGGACTACAATGAGCAGTTCTTC. The V and J genes are TRBV4-1 and TRBJ2-1, with 9 bases that match TRBD1. With V trimmed by 5 bases and J by 3 bases, 5 bases remained unmatched. Per the germline V gene, CDR1 is MGHRA and CDR2 is YSYEKL. This CDR3 is 15 amino acids long.

The chain carries TRBV30 and TRBJ1-2; D is unresolved. Germline-derived CDR1 and CDR2 are GTSNPN and SVGIG (reference sequence). Between the trimmed V and J ends, which lost 0 bases and 7 bases, there was a span of 12 bases. CDR3 length: 13 residues. The CDR3 reads CAWSVKSGSGYTF. DNA of the CDR3: TGTGCCTGGAGTGTAAAAAGCGGATCTGGCTACACCTTC.

This clone has a single count. The V gene is TRBV5-5, the J gene TRBJ1-5; 7 nucleotides align to TRBD1. After removal of 2 bases from V and 5 bases from J, the junction contained 4 bases not matched to a gene. Germline CDR1 is SGHKS and CDR2 is YYEKEE (reference sequence). The CDR3 contains 14 residues. The chain's CDR3 is CASSFSTGDQPQHF. The CDR3 nucleotides are TGTGCCAGCAGCTTTAGCACAGGGGATCAGCCCCAGCATTTT.

The sample holds one count of this clone. The chain is built from TRBV19 and TRBJ2-1, with TRBD2 matching over 10 bases. Germline V CDR1 and CDR2: LNHDA, SQIVND (reference sequence). V gave up 3 bases and J gave up 5 bases; unmatched junction bases: 4. CDR3 length: 15 amino acids. The CDR3 sequence: CASSIASGGHNEQFF. The CDR3 DNA is TGTGCCAGTAGTATCGCTAGCGGGGGACACAATGAGCAGTTCTTC.

This CDR3 reads CASREILDTQYF. In DNA form, the CDR3 reads TGTGCCAGCAGGGAGATCTTAGATACGCAGTATTTT. The chain recombines TRBV6-5 with TRBJ2-3; D ambiguous. V was trimmed by 6 bases and J by 5 bases, leaving 9 bases between them. The CDR3 covers 12 residues. Germline V gene lookup returns CDR1 MNHEY and CDR2 SVGAGI.

The chain uses TRBV7-2 and TRBJ2-3, with 7 positions matching TRBD2. This CDR3 has 16 residues. The ends lost 3 bases at V and 5 bases at J; junction bases unmatched: 11. Germline assignment: CDR1 SGHTA and CDR2 FQGNSA. The CDR3 here is CASSFSLTVAGDTQYF. DNA of the CDR3: TGTGCCAGCAGCTTCTCGTTAACTGTAGCGGGAGATACGCAGTATTTT. Filled out from reference TRBV7-2 and TRBJ2-3, the complete variable domain reads GAGVSQSPSNKVTEKGKDVELRCDPISGHTALYWYRQSLGQGLEFLIYFQGNSAPDKSGLPSDRFSAERTGGSVSTLTIQRTQQEDSAVYLCASSFSLTVAGDTQYFGPGTRLTVL.

V and J are TRBV9 and TRBJ2-1; TRBD1 aligns across 8 bases. Trimming removed 3 bases from V and 6 bases from J; junction bases left unmatched: 11. The CDR3 totals 16 residues. CDR1 and CDR2 (germline): SGDLS, YYNGEE. This CDR3 reads CASSATQGASGNEQFF. The CDR3 DNA reads TGTGCCAGCAGCGCCACTCAGGGGGCGTCTGGCAATGAGCAGTTCTTC.

The chain employs TRBV5-8 and TRBJ1-4, with 10 bases lining up with TRBD1. This CDR3 has 14 residues. Germline V gene data show CDR1 as SGHTS and CDR2 as YDEGEE. V was pared by 5 bases and J by 7 bases, with 5 bases of the junction left unmatched. The CDR3 is CASRDGQGGEKLFF. The DNA for the CDR3 is TGTGCCAGCAGGGACGGACAGGGGGGTGAAAAACTGTTTTTT.

This sequence joins TRBV24-1 and TRBJ2-1, with D hard to call. CDR1 is KGHDR, CDR2 SFDVKD, per germline. This CDR3 has 16 amino acids. Trimming removed 4 bases at V and 6 bases at J, with 18 bases between. In DNA form, the CDR3 reads TGTGCCACCAGTGACCCGATCGGTCCCTCTGGCAATGAGCAGTTCTTC. Translating it yields CATSDPIGPSGNEQFF.

The V call is TRBV19, the J call TRBJ2-2, with D perhaps matching TRBD1 (5 bases). CDR3 size: 14 residues. V lost 6 bases, J lost 4 bases, and 12 bases lay in between. The V gene's germline CDR1 is LNHDA and CDR2 SQIVND (reference sequence). CDR3 sequence (DNA): TGTGCCAGTAGGCCAGGGTCGGGCACCGGGGAGCTGTTTTTT. Translating gives CASRPGSGTGELFF. The whole variable domain, remainder taken from reference TRBV19 and TRBJ2-2, is DGGITQSPKYLFRKEGQNVTLSCEQNLNHDAMYWYRQDPGQGLRLIYYSQIVNDFQKGDIAEGYSVSREKKESFPLTVTSAQKNPTAFYLCASRPGSGTGELFFGEGSRLTVL.

The CDR3 DNA reads TGCAGCGTTGTTCCAGGGGTGAACACTGAAGCTTTCTTT. It yields the protein CSVVPGVNTEAFF. This chain joins TRBV29-1 and TRBJ1-1; TRBD1 might be the D (6 bases). The V gene lost 4 bases and the J gene lost 0 bases, with 9 bases spanning the gap. This CDR3 has 13 residues. Per germline, CDR1 SQVTM and CDR2 ANQGSEA.

This clone appeared once. The CDR3 loop is CASSIKGDRPSGRTYNEQFF. CDR3 DNA: TGTGCCAGTAGTATAAAGGGCGACAGGCCTAGCGGAAGGACCTACAATGAGCAGTTCTTC. V is TRBV19 and J is TRBJ2-1; D is possibly TRBD2 (7 bases). Deletions cut 2 bases from V and 2 bases from J, with 25 bases between. The CDR3 totals 20 residues. Germline CDR1 LNHDA, CDR2 SQIVND (reference sequence).

The V and J genes are TRBV28 and TRBJ1-4; no firm D call. This CDR3 is built from 12 residues. Trimming left V 3 bases short and J 5 bases short, with 4 bases between. Per germline, CDR1 MDHEN and CDR2 SYDVKM. CDR3 DNA: TGTGCCAGCAGTTTTCGGAATGAAAAACTGTTTTTT. It yields the protein CASSFRNEKLFF. The whole variable domain, filled in from reference TRBV28 and TRBJ1-4, reads DVKVTQSSRYLVKRTGEKVFLECVQDMDHENMFWYRQDPGLGLRLIYFSYDVKMKEKGDIPEGYSVSREKKERFSLILESASTNQTSMYLCASSFRNEKLFFGSGTQLSVL.

The V gene is TRBV5-1, the J gene TRBJ1-4; D possibly corresponds to TRBD1 (5 bases). The CDR3 extends over 15 amino acids. Trimming removed 5 bases from V and 8 bases from J, with 19 bases in between. CDR1 is SGHRS and CDR2 is YFSETQ in the germline V gene. The CDR3 coding sequence is TGCGCCAGCAGGACAGCTCCCTCGGTGACCGAAAAACTGTTTTTT. Translation: CASRTAPSVTEKLFF.

The rearrangement joins TRBV24-1 to TRBJ2-1; 8 nucleotides agree with TRBD1. The CDR3 totals 14 residues. Germline trimming cut 7 bases from V and 11 bases from J; bases unmatched to any gene: 12. Germline lookup yields CDR1 KGHDR and CDR2 SFDVKD. The CDR3 loop is CATREEGQADKQFF. The DNA of the CDR3 is TGTGCCACCAGAGAGGAGGGACAGGCCGATAAGCAGTTCTTC.